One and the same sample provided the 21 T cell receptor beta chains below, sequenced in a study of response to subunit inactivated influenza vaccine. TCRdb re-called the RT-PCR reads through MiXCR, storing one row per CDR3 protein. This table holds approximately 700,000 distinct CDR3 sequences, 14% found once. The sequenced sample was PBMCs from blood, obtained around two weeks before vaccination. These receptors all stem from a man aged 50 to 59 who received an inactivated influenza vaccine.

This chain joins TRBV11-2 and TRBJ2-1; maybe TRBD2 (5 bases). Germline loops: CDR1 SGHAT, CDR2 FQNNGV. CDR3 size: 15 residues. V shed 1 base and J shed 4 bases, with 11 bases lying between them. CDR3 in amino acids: CASSLGQTIYNEQFF. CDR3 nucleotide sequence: TGTGCCAGCAGCTTAGGCCAGACTATATACAATGAGCAGTTCTTC.

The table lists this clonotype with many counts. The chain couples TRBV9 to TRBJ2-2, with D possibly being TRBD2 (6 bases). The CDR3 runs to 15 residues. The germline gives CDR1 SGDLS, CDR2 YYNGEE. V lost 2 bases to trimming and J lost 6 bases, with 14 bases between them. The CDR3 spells CASSVLGTPSGELFF. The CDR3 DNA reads TGTGCCAGCAGCGTTTTAGGGACTCCCTCCGGGGAGCTGTTTTTT.

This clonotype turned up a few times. The CDR3 spells CASSYLGRDTGELFF. The CDR3 nucleotides are TGTGCCAGCAGTTACTTGGGACGGGACACCGGGGAGCTGTTTTTT. The genes are TRBV6-2 or TRBV6-3 and TRBJ2-2, with D perhaps given as TRBD1 or TRBD2 (5 bases each). V gave up 1 base and J gave up 3 bases, with 9 bases separating them. Germline V gene sequence: CDR1 MNHEY, CDR2 SVGEGT. This CDR3 is built from 15 residues.

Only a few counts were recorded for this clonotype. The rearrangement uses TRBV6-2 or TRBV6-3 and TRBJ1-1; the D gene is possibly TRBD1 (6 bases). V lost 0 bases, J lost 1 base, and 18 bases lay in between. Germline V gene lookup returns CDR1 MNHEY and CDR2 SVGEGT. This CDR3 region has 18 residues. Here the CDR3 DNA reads TGTGCCAGCAGTTACTCGAATGGGGGCGGCCGAAAGAACACTGAAGCTTTCTTT. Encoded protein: CASSYSNGGGRKNTEAFF.

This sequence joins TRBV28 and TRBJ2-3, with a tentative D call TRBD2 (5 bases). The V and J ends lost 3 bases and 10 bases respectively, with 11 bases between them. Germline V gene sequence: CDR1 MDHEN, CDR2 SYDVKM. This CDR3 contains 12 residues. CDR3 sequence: CASSFAGWAQYF. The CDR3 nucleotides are TGTGCCAGCAGTTTCGCGGGCTGGGCGCAGTATTTT.

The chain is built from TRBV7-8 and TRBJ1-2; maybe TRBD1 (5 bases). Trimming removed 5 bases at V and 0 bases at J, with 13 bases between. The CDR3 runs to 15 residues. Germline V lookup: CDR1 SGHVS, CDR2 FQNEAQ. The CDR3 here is CASSPRQSPNYGYTF. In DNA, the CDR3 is TGTGCCAGCAGCCCAAGACAGTCTCCTAACTATGGCTACACCTTC.

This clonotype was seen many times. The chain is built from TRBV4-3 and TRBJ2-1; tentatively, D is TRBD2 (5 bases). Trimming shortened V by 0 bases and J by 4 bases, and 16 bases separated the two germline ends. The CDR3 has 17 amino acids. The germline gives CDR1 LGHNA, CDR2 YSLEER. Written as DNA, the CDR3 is TGCGCCAGCAGCCAAGAAACCGGGAAAAGGGCATACAATGAGCAGTTCTTC. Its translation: CASSQETGKRAYNEQFF.

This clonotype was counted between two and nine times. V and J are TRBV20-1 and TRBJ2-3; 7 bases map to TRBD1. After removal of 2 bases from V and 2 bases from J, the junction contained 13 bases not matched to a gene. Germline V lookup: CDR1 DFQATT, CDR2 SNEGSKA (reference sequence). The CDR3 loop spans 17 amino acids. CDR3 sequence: CSARPGETGLFTDTQYF. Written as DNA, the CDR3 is TGCAGTGCTAGACCCGGCGAGACAGGGTTGTTCACAGATACGCAGTATTTT.

CDR3 nucleotides: TGTGCCAGCAGTGACCAGTTGGACAGAACTAATGAAAAACTGTTTTTT. Translation gives CASSDQLDRTNEKLFF. The rearrangement uses TRBV25-1 and TRBJ1-4; possible D gene TRBD1, 6 bases. The V end lost 3 bases, the J end lost 1 base, and 12 bases lay between the germline ends. The CDR3 is 16 amino acids. The germline gives CDR1 MGHDK, CDR2 SYGVNS.

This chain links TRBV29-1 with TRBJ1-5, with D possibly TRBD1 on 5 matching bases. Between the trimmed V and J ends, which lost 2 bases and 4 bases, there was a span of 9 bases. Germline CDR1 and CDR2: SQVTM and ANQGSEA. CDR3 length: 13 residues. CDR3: CSVEFDRNQPQHF. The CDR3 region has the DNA TGCAGCGTTGAATTCGACAGAAATCAGCCCCAGCATTTT.

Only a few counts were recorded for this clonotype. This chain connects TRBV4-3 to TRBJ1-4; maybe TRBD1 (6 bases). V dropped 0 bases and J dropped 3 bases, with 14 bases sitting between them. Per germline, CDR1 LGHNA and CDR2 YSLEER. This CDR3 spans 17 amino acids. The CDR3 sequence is CASSQEPRGPANEKLFF. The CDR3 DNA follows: TGCGCCAGCAGCCAAGAACCTCGGGGGCCGGCTAATGAAAAACTGTTTTTT.

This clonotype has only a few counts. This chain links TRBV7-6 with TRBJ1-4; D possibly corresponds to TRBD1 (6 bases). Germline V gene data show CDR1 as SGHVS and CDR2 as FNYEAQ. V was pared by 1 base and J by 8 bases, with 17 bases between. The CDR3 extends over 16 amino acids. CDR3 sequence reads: CASSLGPGPGEEKLFF. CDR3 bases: TGTGCCAGCAGCTTAGGCCCTGGTCCAGGGGAGGAAAAACTGTTTTTT.

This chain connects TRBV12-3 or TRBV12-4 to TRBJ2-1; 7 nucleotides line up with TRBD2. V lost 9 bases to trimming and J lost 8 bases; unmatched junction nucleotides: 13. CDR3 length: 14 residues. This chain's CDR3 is CASLWSGIKDEQFF. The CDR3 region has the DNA TGTGCCAGTCTCTGGAGCGGGATAAAGGATGAGCAGTTCTTC.

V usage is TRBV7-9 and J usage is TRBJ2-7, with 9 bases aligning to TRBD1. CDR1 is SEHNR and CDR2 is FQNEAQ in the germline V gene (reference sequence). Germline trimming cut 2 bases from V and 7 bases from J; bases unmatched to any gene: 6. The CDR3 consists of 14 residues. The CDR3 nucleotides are TGTGCCAGCAGCTTACCGGGACAGGGAAGAGAGCAGTACTTC. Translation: CASSLPGQGREQYF.

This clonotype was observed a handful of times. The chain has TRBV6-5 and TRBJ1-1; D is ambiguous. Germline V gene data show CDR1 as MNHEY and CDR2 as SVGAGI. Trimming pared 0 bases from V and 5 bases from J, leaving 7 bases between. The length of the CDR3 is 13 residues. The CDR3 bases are TGTGCCAGCAGTTACTCCGACGTTACTGAAGCTTTCTTT. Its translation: CASSYSDVTEAFF.

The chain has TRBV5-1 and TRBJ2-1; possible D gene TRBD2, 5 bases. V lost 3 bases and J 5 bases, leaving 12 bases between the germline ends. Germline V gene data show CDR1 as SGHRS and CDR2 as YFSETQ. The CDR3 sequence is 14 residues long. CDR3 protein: CASSWASPHNEQFF. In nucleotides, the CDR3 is TGCGCCAGCAGCTGGGCTAGCCCTCACAATGAGCAGTTCTTC.

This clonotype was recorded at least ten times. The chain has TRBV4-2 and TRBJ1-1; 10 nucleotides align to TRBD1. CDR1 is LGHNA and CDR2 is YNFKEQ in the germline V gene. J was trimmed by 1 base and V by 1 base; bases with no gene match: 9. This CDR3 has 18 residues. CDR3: CASSQGPGQGIQNTEAFF. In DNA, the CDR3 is TGTGCCAGCAGCCAAGGCCCGGGACAGGGGATCCAGAACACTGAAGCTTTCTTT.

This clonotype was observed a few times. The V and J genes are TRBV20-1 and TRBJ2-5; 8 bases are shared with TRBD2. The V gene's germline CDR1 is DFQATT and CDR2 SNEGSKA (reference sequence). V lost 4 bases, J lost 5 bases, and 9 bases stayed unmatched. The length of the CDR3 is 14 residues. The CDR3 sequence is CSANLAGPRETQYF. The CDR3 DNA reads TGCAGTGCTAACTTAGCGGGACCCCGGGAGACCCAGTACTTC.

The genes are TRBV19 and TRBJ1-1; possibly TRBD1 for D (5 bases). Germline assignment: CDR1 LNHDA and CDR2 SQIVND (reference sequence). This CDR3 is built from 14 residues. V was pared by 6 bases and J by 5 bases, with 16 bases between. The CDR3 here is CASRGTGPGTEAFF. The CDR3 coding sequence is TGTGCCAGTAGGGGAACAGGCCCTGGGACTGAAGCTTTCTTT.

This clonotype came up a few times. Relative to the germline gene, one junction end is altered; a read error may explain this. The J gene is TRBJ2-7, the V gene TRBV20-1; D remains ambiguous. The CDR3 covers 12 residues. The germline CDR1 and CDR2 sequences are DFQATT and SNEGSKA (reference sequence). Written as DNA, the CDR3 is TGCAGTGCTAGAGACAGGACCTACCAGCAGTACTTC. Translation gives CSARDRTYQQYF.

For the CDR3, the DNA is TGTGCCAGCAGTTTAATAGACAAAGAGACCCAGTACTTC. Its translation: CASSLIDKETQYF. V and J are TRBV27 and TRBJ2-5; D is unresolved. V was cut by 2 bases and J by 3 bases, with 7 bases left in between. This CDR3 comprises 13 residues. The V gene's germline CDR1 is MNHEY and CDR2 SMNVEV (reference sequence).